Listed here are 19 T cell receptor beta chains from one sample, sequenced in a study of blood T cell repertoires in COVID-19. Some clones are missing from TCRdb's copy, which holds only in-frame ones; the method was immunoSEQ multiplex PCR. This table has some 460,000 clones, approximately 90% appearing once. The sample consisted of peripheral blood. These TCRs come from a woman in her 30s with acute or convalescent COVID-19.

The chain couples TRBV29-1 to TRBJ1-1; possible D gene TRBD1, 6 bases. The CDR3 sequence is 14 residues long. The V and J ends lost 8 bases and 4 bases respectively, with 20 bases between them. Germline V gene lookup returns CDR1 SQVTM and CDR2 ANQGSEA. CDR3 nucleotides: TGCAGCTACGGCTTGGGGGCTAAGAGCACTGAAGCTTTCTTT. Translated: CSYGLGAKSTEAFF.

The chain uses TRBV29-1 and TRBJ2-3; the D is unclear. Per germline, CDR1 SQVTM and CDR2 ANQGSEA. The germline V and J ends were trimmed by 4 bases and 0 bases, with 8 bases remaining between them. CDR3 length equals 13 residues. The CDR3 sequence: CSVGTLSTDTQYF. Written as DNA, the CDR3 is TGCAGCGTTGGTACTCTAAGCACAGATACGCAGTATTTT.

CDR3 DNA sequence: TGTGCCACTTTGGGACTTTTGAACACCGGGGAGCTGTTTTTT. It codes for CATLGLLNTGELFF. The chain carries TRBV6-5 and TRBJ2-2, with TRBD2 as a possible D gene (6 bases). The germline gives CDR1 MNHEY, CDR2 SVGAGI. V was trimmed by 10 bases and J by 1 base, leaving 13 bases between them. This CDR3 is 14 amino acids long.

The chain joins TRBV24-1 to TRBJ2-7; TRBD2 matches 13 bases. The J segment lost 0 bases and the V segment lost 4 bases, leaving 5 bases of the junction unmatched. The CDR3 extends over 17 amino acids. The germline CDR1 and CDR2 sequences are KGHDR and SFDVKD. CDR3 sequence (DNA): TGTGCCACCAGTGACCAGGGACTAGCGGGGATCTCCTACGAGCAGTACTTC. Translation gives CATSDQGLAGISYEQYF.

The chain combines TRBV5-4 with TRBJ2-7; D is unclear. Between the trimmed V and J ends, which lost 0 bases and 4 bases, there was a span of 8 bases. The CDR3 contains 13 residues. In germline, CDR1 is SGHNT, CDR2 YYREEE (reference sequence). The CDR3 loop is CASSLGQEYEQYF. Here the CDR3 DNA reads TGTGCCAGCAGCTTGGGCCAGGAATACGAGCAGTACTTC.

The rearrangement links TRBV5-4 to TRBJ2-7; 11 bases are shared with TRBD1. Germline trimming cut 4 bases from V and 5 bases from J; bases unmatched to any gene: 8. CDR1 SGHNT and CDR2 YYREEE come from the germline V gene (reference sequence). The CDR3 is 15 amino acids. CDR3 sequence (DNA): TGTGCCAGCAGCAAGCGGACAGGGGGCGTCGACGAGCAGTACTTC. Protein sequence: CASSKRTGGVDEQYF.

The chain uses TRBV19 and TRBJ1-5, with TRBD1 identical over 7 bases. This CDR3 comprises 14 residues. Unmatched junction bases numbered 5, after V lost 6 bases and J lost 3 bases. Germline CDR1 and CDR2: LNHDA and SQIVND (reference sequence). As DNA, the CDR3 is TGTGCCAGTAGGGACAGGACCGACAATCAGCCCCAGCATTTT. It encodes CASRDRTDNQPQHF. Looking up the rest from reference TRBV19 and TRBJ1-5 gives the full variable domain: DGGITQSPKYLFRKEGQNVTLSCEQNLNHDAMYWYRQDPGQGLRLIYYSQIVNDFQKGDIAEGYSVSREKKESFPLTVTSAQKNPTAFYLCASRDRTDNQPQHFGDGTRLSIL.

This clone was detected only once. This chain connects TRBV29-1 to TRBJ2-7; 7 nucleotides line up with TRBD1. This CDR3 is built from 11 residues. The germline CDR1 and CDR2 sequences are SQVTM and ANQGSEA. After removal of 4 bases from V and 7 bases from J, the junction contained 4 bases not matched to a gene. CDR3 sequence: CSVGGGGEQYF. The CDR3 nucleotides read TGCAGCGTTGGAGGGGGCGGTGAGCAGTACTTC.

The CDR3 region is CSVGHGQGETQYF. The CDR3 DNA is TGCAGCGTTGGACACGGACAGGGGGAGACCCAGTACTTC. J is TRBJ2-5 and V is TRBV29-1, with TRBD1 matching over 9 bases. Unmatched junction bases numbered 5, after V lost 4 bases and J lost 5 bases. Germline CDR1 is SQVTM and CDR2 is ANQGSEA. The length of the CDR3 is 13 residues.

Comment on this clone: Compared with germline, one end of the junction differs, possibly owing to a read error. The chain links TRBV2 to TRBJ1-1; D remains unclear. The CDR3 length is 11 residues. Germline V gives CDR1 SNHLY, CDR2 FYNNEI. This CDR3 is CASHYPAALAF. As DNA, the CDR3 is TGTGCCAGCCACTATCCAGCCGCTCTCGCTTTT.

J is TRBJ1-4 and V is TRBV7-8, with a possible D match to TRBD1 (5 bases). CDR3 length: 16 residues. V shed 5 bases and J shed 8 bases, with 21 bases lying between them. Germline CDR1 SGHVS, CDR2 FQNEAQ. The CDR3 sequence is CASSPAGWGAREKLFF. In nucleotides, the CDR3 is TGTGCCAGCAGCCCCGCCGGGTGGGGCGCGAGGGAAAAACTGTTTTTT.

This clone was seen only once. V is TRBV6-5 and J is TRBJ1-2; 8 bases map to TRBD1. This CDR3 is built from 15 residues. V lost 5 bases, J lost 3 bases, and 8 bases stayed unmatched. Looked up from germline, CDR1 is MNHEY and CDR2 is SVGAGI. This chain's CDR3 is CASSRDRRDYYGYTF. CDR3 coding DNA: TGTGCCAGCAGTAGGGACAGGAGGGACTACTATGGCTACACCTTC.

The chain has TRBV7-2 and TRBJ2-7; TRBD1 matches at 7 bases. Germline lookup yields CDR1 SGHTA and CDR2 FQGNSA. After removal of 5 bases from V and 3 bases from J, the junction contained 7 bases not matched to a gene. CDR3 length: 14 residues. CDR3 sequence reads: CASSPYRGFYEQYF. The CDR3 DNA follows: TGTGCCAGCAGCCCATACAGGGGTTTCTACGAGCAGTACTTC.

The table lists this clone with a count of one. J is TRBJ1-1 and V is TRBV21-1; the table gives TRBD1 as D, unverified against the DNA. TRBV21-1 counts as a pseudogene. CDR3 length: 17 residues. In nucleotides, the CDR3 is TGTGCCAGCAGCACTGGGGGGGACAGGGGGGGCGGCGGTGAAGCTTTCTTT. This codes for CASSTGGDRGGGGEAFF.

This rearrangement joins TRBV9 to TRBJ2-1; the D is unclear. This CDR3 comprises 12 residues. CDR1 and CDR2 from the germline V gene are SGDLS and YYNGEE. Trimming took off 4 bases at V and 9 bases at J, with 11 bases between the two ends. The CDR3 loop is CASSPNSREQFF. In nucleotides, the CDR3 is TGTGCCAGCAGCCCCAACAGTCGTGAGCAGTTCTTC.

The chain carries TRBV28 and TRBJ1-6; 10 nucleotides line up with TRBD1. Per the germline V gene, CDR1 is MDHEN and CDR2 is SYDVKM. V trimming: 6 bases; J trimming: 2 bases; junction bases outside the gene matches: 4. CDR3 size: 16 residues. CDR3 sequence (DNA): TGTGCCAGCAGACGACAGGGGGCGACCTATAATTCACCCCTCCACTTT. Its translation is CASRRQGATYNSPLHF.

The chain is built from TRBV11-2 and TRBJ2-2; 8 bases align to TRBD1. The ends lost 6 bases at V and 1 base at J; junction bases unmatched: 7. The CDR3 sequence is 16 residues long. Looked up from germline, CDR1 is SGHAT and CDR2 is FQNNGV. CDR3: CASRDRVRENTGELFF. The CDR3 DNA reads TGTGCCAGCAGGGACAGGGTCAGAGAGAACACCGGGGAGCTGTTTTTT. Supplemented by reference TRBV11-2 and TRBJ2-2, the full variable domain reads EAGVAQSPRYKIIEKRQSVAFWCNPISGHATLYWYQQILGQGPKLLIQFQNNGVVDDSQLPKDRFSAERLKGVDSTLKIQPAKLEDSAVYLCASRDRVRENTGELFFGEGSRLTVL.

The V call is TRBV7-2, the J call TRBJ1-4; TRBD1 aligns across 10 bases. Germline assignment: CDR1 SGHTA and CDR2 FQGNSA. Germline trimming cut 6 bases from V and 4 bases from J; bases unmatched to any gene: 5. The CDR3 covers 15 residues. CDR3 sequence: CASRATGGVNEKLFF. Here the CDR3 DNA reads TGTGCCAGCAGGGCGACAGGGGGCGTTAATGAAAAACTGTTTTTT.

The V gene is TRBV28, the J gene TRBJ1-3; a weak D match, TRBD1 (6 bases). Germline V gene lookup returns CDR1 MDHEN and CDR2 SYDVKM. This CDR3 has 18 amino acids. The V end was cut by 11 bases, the J end by 3 bases, with 29 bases between. CDR3 coding DNA: TGTGCCCGCGCCCGGGGGGGGGTACTCGGGGGCTATGGAAACACCATATATTTT. Residues: CARARGGVLGGYGNTIYF.